What follows is one T cell receptor beta chain and its context. The CDR3 length is 12 residues. V was shortened by 9 bases and J by 6 bases, with 11 bases between the two germline ends. From germline, CDR1 is MNHNS and CDR2 SASEGT. These data originate in a study of T-cell memory formation after mild COVID-19. TCRdb re-called the 5' RACE reads with MiXCR, one entry per CDR3 protein. Of under 550,000 distinct CDR3 sequences listed, 15% to 20% were seen once; the top ten hold 9% to 15%. Sequencing was done on a sample of PBMCs or a T cell subset sorted from them (not recorded which). This chain links TRBV6-1 with TRBJ2-2, with D possibly being TRBD1 or TRBD2 (5 bases each). The receptor's source is an adult woman who had mild COVID-19 (a few samples of this study predate the infection). Cell type and time point are not known. The CDR3 DNA reads TGTGCCAGGGGGGTGAGGGCCGGGGAGCTGTTTTTT. Protein product: CARGVRAGELFF.